One sample yielded the 28 T cell receptor beta chains listed below, sequenced in a study of cytomegalovirus exposure and HLA in healthy donors (dated by TCRdb to about 2017). Library preparation employed the immunoSEQ multiplex PCR assay. A mixture of 60 forward primers for TCR Vbeta segments and 13 reverse primers for TCR Jbeta segments was used in the multiplex PCR. The source is immuneACCESS, and TCRdb retained only in-frame sequences with V and J called. Part of the clones is not carried over; for the studies checked, unresolved V genes explain less than half of this, and the remainder is unexplained. This sample gives fewer than 200,000 clones in total; 75% of them show up just once. Of the sample, around 3% falls within the top ten clones. What was sequenced was PBMCs. Receptor source: a woman aged 45-65 years in good health and CMV-seropositive.

This chain uses TRBV2 with TRBJ2-2; 9 bases align to TRBD1. The CDR3 is made up of 14 amino acids. The V gene end was trimmed by 7 bases and the J gene end by 4 bases; junction bases not matched to a gene: 4. Germline-derived CDR1 and CDR2 are SNHLY and FYNNEI. CDR3 loop: CASIPQGATGELFF. Written as DNA, the CDR3 is TGTGCCAGCATTCCACAGGGGGCCACCGGGGAGCTGTTTTTT. Using reference TRBV2 and TRBJ2-2 for the parts outside the CDR3, the full variable domain is EPEVTQTPSHQVTQMGQEVILRCVPISNHLYFYWYRQILGQKVEFLVSFYNNEISEKSEIFDDQFSVERPDGSNFTLKIRSTKLEDSAMYFCASIPQGATGELFFGEGSRLTVL.

This clone was counted a single time. This chain joins TRBV29-1 and TRBJ1-1; D is undetermined. Trimming stripped 5 bases from V and 1 base from J, with 11 bases between. This CDR3 comprises 13 residues. In germline, CDR1 is SQVTM, CDR2 ANQGSEA. CDR3 sequence: CSVYGPQNTEAFF. As DNA, the CDR3 is TGCAGCGTTTATGGGCCCCAGAACACTGAAGCTTTCTTT.

The table lists this clone with a count of one. The CDR3 sequence is CASSLKTVNEKLFF. CDR3 DNA sequence: TGTGCCAGCAGTTTAAAAACGGTTAATGAAAAACTGTTTTTT. The chain has TRBV27 and TRBJ1-4; D gene unclear. Trimming shortened V by 2 bases and J by 4 bases, and 8 bases separated the two germline ends. The CDR3 is made up of 14 amino acids. Germline lookup yields CDR1 MNHEY and CDR2 SMNVEV (reference sequence).

This clone was observed once. J is TRBJ2-2 and V is TRBV2, with D perhaps TRBD1 (6 bases). The ends were cut back, 3 bases at V and 1 base at J, with 6 bases in the middle. This CDR3 region has 14 residues. Germline assignment: CDR1 SNHLY and CDR2 FYNNEI. CDR3 nucleotide sequence: TGTGCCAGCAGTGAGACAGGGAACACCGGGGAGCTGTTTTTT. It yields the protein CASSETGNTGELFF.

J is TRBJ2-7 and V is TRBV18; 10 bases line up with TRBD2. Germline CDR1 reads KGHSH; CDR2 reads LQKENI. V trimming: 6 bases; J trimming: 5 bases; junction bases outside the gene matches: 10. This CDR3 has 15 residues. CDR3 protein: CASSEAGGLQHEQYF. The CDR3 DNA reads TGTGCCAGCTCCGAAGCGGGGGGGCTCCAACACGAGCAGTACTTC. The full variable domain, completed using reference TRBV18 and TRBJ2-7, is NAGVMQNPRHLVRRRGQEARLRCSPMKGHSHVYWYRQLPEEGLKFMVYLQKENIIDESGMPKERFSAEFPKEGPSILRIQQVVRGDSAAYFCASSEAGGLQHEQYFGPGTRLTVT.

This rearrangement joins TRBV6-1 to TRBJ1-2, with 10 positions matching TRBD1. The CDR3 is made up of 14 amino acids. Germline V gene data show CDR1 as MNHNS and CDR2 as SASEGT. Trimming removed 4 bases from V and 8 bases from J; junction bases left unmatched: 7. The CDR3 sequence: CASSVWGTGDGYTF. The CDR3, as DNA: TGTGCCAGCAGTGTTTGGGGGACAGGGGACGGCTACACCTTC.

The rearrangement links TRBV27 to TRBJ1-6; 8 nucleotides line up with TRBD1. Germline V gene data show CDR1 as MNHEY and CDR2 as SMNVEV (reference sequence). After removal of 1 base from V and 8 bases from J, the junction contained 4 bases not matched to a gene. This CDR3 region has 15 residues. The CDR3 loop is CASSLLPGGDSPLHF. CDR3 nucleotides: TGTGCCAGCAGTTTATTGCCAGGGGGCGATTCACCCCTCCACTTT.

The J gene is TRBJ1-4, the V gene TRBV27; 7 bases fit TRBD1. Germline trimming cut 5 bases from V and 5 bases from J; bases unmatched to any gene: 5. CDR3 length equals 14 residues. Germline CDR1 is MNHEY and CDR2 is SMNVEV (reference sequence). As DNA, the CDR3 is TGTGCCAGCAGTCGACAGGGAAAAAATGAAAAACTGTTTTTT. This encodes CASSRQGKNEKLFF.

The genes are TRBV25-1 and TRBJ2-4, with D perhaps matching TRBD2 (6 bases). The CDR3 is 16 amino acids. V was trimmed by 1 base and J by 0 bases, leaving 10 bases between them. Germline CDR1 reads MGHDK; CDR2 reads SYGVNS. CDR3 DNA: TGTGCCAGCAGTGAATCGGGAGTACTAGCCAAAAACATTCAGTACTTC. Translation: CASSESGVLAKNIQYF.

The chain is built from TRBV4-1 and TRBJ2-5; the match to TRBD2 covers 11 bases. CDR1 is MGHRA, CDR2 YSYEKL, per germline. J lost 4 bases, V lost 4 bases, and 11 bases had no gene match. The CDR3 loop spans 17 amino acids. For the CDR3, the DNA is TGCGCCAGCAGCCGATCGAGTAGCGGGGGGGCCAGAGAGACCCAGTACTTC. Amino acids: CASSRSSSGGARETQYF.

The chain uses TRBV6-5 and TRBJ2-7; the D gene is possibly TRBD1 (6 bases). With 0 bases removed from V and 3 bases from J, the gap between germline ends came to 6 bases. The CDR3 has 13 residues. CDR1 and CDR2 (germline): MNHEY, SVGAGI. This chain's CDR3 is CASSYSTGYEQYF. The DNA of the CDR3 is TGTGCCAGCAGTTACTCGACAGGCTACGAGCAGTACTTC.

The rearrangement links TRBV19 to TRBJ2-2, with a weak D call TRBD2 (5 bases). The CDR3 has 14 amino acids. V lost 0 bases to trimming and J lost 7 bases, with 9 bases between them. Germline V CDR1 and CDR2: LNHDA, SQIVND (reference sequence). The CDR3 loop is CASSIDKRVGELFF. The CDR3 DNA reads as TGTGCCAGTAGTATAGATAAGAGGGTCGGGGAGCTGTTTTTT. The variable domain in full, completed from reference TRBV19 and TRBJ2-2, reads DGGITQSPKYLFRKEGQNVTLSCEQNLNHDAMYWYRQDPGQGLRLIYYSQIVNDFQKGDIAEGYSVSREKKESFPLTVTSAQKNPTAFYLCASSIDKRVGELFFGEGSRLTVL.

This sequence joins TRBV7-2 and TRBJ2-7, with TRBD1 matching 12 bases. V gave up 6 bases and J gave up 3 bases; unmatched junction bases: 9. CDR3 length: 16 residues. CDR1 SGHTA and CDR2 FQGNSA come from the germline V gene. The CDR3 region is CASSLAGTGGFYEQYF. The DNA of the CDR3 is TGTGCCAGCAGTCTTGCCGGGACAGGGGGCTTCTACGAGCAGTACTTC.

This clone was seen a few times. The chain uses TRBV9 and TRBJ1-3; D gene ambiguous. The CDR3 has 15 amino acids. Germline V CDR1 and CDR2: SGDLS, YYNGEE. With 4 bases removed from V and 1 base from J, the gap between germline ends came to 12 bases. The CDR3 loop is CASSSTTVSGNTIYF. CDR3 bases: TGTGCCAGCAGCTCCACCACAGTGTCTGGAAACACCATATATTTT.

To note about this clone: Germline and junction disagree at one end, which may indicate a read error. The chain uses TRBV7-9 and TRBJ1-1; D uncertain. This CDR3 is built from 12 residues. Germline V gene sequence: CDR1 SEHNR, CDR2 FQNEAQ (reference sequence). The CDR3 reads CSSSFGNTEAFF. DNA for the CDR3: TGTTCCAGCAGCTTCGGGAACACTGAAGCTTTCTTT. Drawing the rest from reference TRBV7-9 and TRBJ1-1, the complete variable domain is DTGVSQNPRHKITKRGQNVTFRCDPISEHNRLYWYRQTLGQGPEFLTYFQNEAQLEKSRLLSDRFSAERPKGSFSTLEIQRTEQGDSAMYLCSSSFGNTEAFFGQGTRLTVV.

This clone has only one observation. The chain couples TRBV6-5 to TRBJ2-7; TRBD2 might be the D (5 bases). The germline CDR1 and CDR2 sequences are MNHEY and SVGAGI. Trimming took off 5 bases at V and 3 bases at J, with 17 bases between the two ends. This CDR3 region has 15 residues. The CDR3 loop is CASSRGAKTYYEQYF. The CDR3 nucleotides read TGTGCCAGCAGTCGGGGTGCCAAAACCTACTACGAGCAGTACTTC.

This sequence joins TRBV27 and TRBJ2-2; TRBD1 is a possible D gene (6 bases). The CDR3 is made up of 15 amino acids. CDR1 and CDR2 from the germline V gene are MNHEY and SMNVEV (reference sequence). Deletions cut 6 bases from V and 0 bases from J, with 11 bases between. The CDR3 reads CASRRQVSNTGELFF. The CDR3 DNA reads TGTGCCAGCAGACGACAGGTGTCGAACACCGGGGAGCTGTTTTTT.

In this sample, this clone turned up a few times. V is TRBV5-4 and J is TRBJ1-1, with TRBD1 matching 7 bases. Germline V gene lookup returns CDR1 SGHNT and CDR2 YYREEE (reference sequence). V lost 0 bases to trimming and J lost 0 bases; unmatched junction nucleotides: 2. The CDR3 sequence is 15 residues long. The CDR3 loop reads CASSLGTGVNTEAFF. CDR3 bases: TGTGCCAGCAGCTTGGGAACAGGGGTGAACACTGAAGCTTTCTTT.

This clone was observed a single time. V and J are TRBV5-1 and TRBJ2-1; the match to TRBD2 covers 10 bases. Trimming cost V 1 base and J 7 bases; bases outside gene matches: 8. The CDR3 is 16 residues long. Germline V gives CDR1 SGHRS, CDR2 YFSETQ. The CDR3 loop is CASSLSSGGLGNEQFF. Written as DNA, the CDR3 is TGCGCCAGCAGCTTGTCTAGCGGGGGATTGGGAAATGAGCAGTTCTTC.

The V gene is TRBV5-1, the J gene TRBJ1-1; TRBD1 aligns across 8 bases. Losses at the gene ends were 6 bases for V and 0 bases for J; bases not matched to a gene: 7. The CDR3 covers 15 residues. The germline gives CDR1 SGHRS, CDR2 YFSETQ. This CDR3 is CASTRTGSMNTEAFF. In DNA form, the CDR3 reads TGCGCCAGCACCAGGACAGGGTCCATGAACACTGAAGCTTTCTTT.

This rearrangement joins TRBV4-1 to TRBJ2-1; TRBD1 is a possible D gene (5 bases). Germline V gene lookup returns CDR1 MGHRA and CDR2 YSYEKL. CDR3 length equals 15 residues. With 1 base removed from V and 9 bases from J, the gap between germline ends came to 16 bases. This CDR3 reads CASSQGLQGFGEQFF. The CDR3 DNA reads TGCGCCAGCAGCCAAGGCCTGCAGGGCTTCGGTGAGCAGTTCTTC.

The gene calls are TRBV19 and TRBJ2-7; D is possibly TRBD1 (6 bases). Deletions cut 5 bases from V and 2 bases from J, with 13 bases between. This CDR3 is built from 14 residues. Germline CDR1 reads LNHDA; CDR2 reads SQIVND (reference sequence). The chain's CDR3 is CASSLGQSTYEQYF. The CDR3 coding sequence is TGTGCCAGTAGTCTCGGACAGTCGACCTACGAGCAGTACTTC.

The chain combines TRBV11-2 with TRBJ2-3; TRBD2 matches 7 bases. With 4 bases clipped from V and 2 bases from J, the junction kept 6 bases outside the gene matches. This CDR3 region has 15 residues. CDR1 and CDR2 (germline): SGHAT, FQNNGV. CDR3 in amino acids: CASSSAGRFTDTQYF. The CDR3 bases are TGTGCCAGCAGCTCAGCGGGGAGGTTCACAGATACGCAGTATTTT. Full variable domain (outside the CDR3, taken from reference TRBV11-2 and TRBJ2-3): EAGVAQSPRYKIIEKRQSVAFWCNPISGHATLYWYQQILGQGPKLLIQFQNNGVVDDSQLPKDRFSAERLKGVDSTLKIQPAKLEDSAVYLCASSSAGRFTDTQYFGPGTRLTVL.

This rearrangement joins TRBV7-8 to TRBJ2-5; D might be TRBD2 (6 bases). Germline V lookup: CDR1 SGHVS, CDR2 FQNEAQ. This CDR3 is built from 16 residues. V was clipped by 3 bases and J by 1 base, with 15 bases between them. The CDR3 coding sequence is TGTGCCAGCAGCTTCTTGACTAGTTTTACCCAAGAGACCCAGTACTTC. This gives the protein CASSFLTSFTQETQYF.

V is TRBV6-1 and J is TRBJ2-7; a possible D gene is TRBD2 (7 bases). This CDR3 has 14 residues. The ends were cut back, 5 bases at V and 2 bases at J, with 13 bases in the middle. From germline, CDR1 is MNHNS and CDR2 SASEGT. The CDR3 region has the DNA TGTGCCAGCAGTCTTCGGGGGGCTGCCTACGAGCAGTACTTC. Protein product: CASSLRGAAYEQYF.

A few counts support this clone. The rearrangement uses TRBV5-1 and TRBJ1-2; possible D gene TRBD1, 6 bases. CDR3 length equals 15 residues. V was shortened by 4 bases and J by 8 bases, with 21 bases between the two germline ends. Germline values: CDR1 SGHRS, CDR2 YFSETQ. CDR3 in amino acids: CASSRGTQGENGYTF. The CDR3 DNA is TGCGCCAGCAGCCGTGGGACACAGGGAGAGAACGGCTACACCTTC.

This chain connects TRBV15 to TRBJ2-7; a weak D match, TRBD2 (5 bases). Germline values: CDR1 LNHNV, CDR2 YYDKDF (reference sequence). The CDR3 extends over 14 amino acids. Trimming shortened V by 0 bases and J by 7 bases, and 13 bases separated the two germline ends. CDR3 sequence: CATSRDLASGEQYF. The CDR3 bases are TGTGCCACCAGCAGAGATCTGGCATCGGGAGAGCAGTACTTC.

The rearrangement joins TRBV6-6 to TRBJ1-1; 8 bases match TRBD1. The V gene's germline CDR1 is MNHNY and CDR2 SVGAGI (reference sequence). CDR3 length equals 13 residues. The V and J ends lost 4 bases and 5 bases, in that order; junction bases with no gene match: 3. The CDR3 protein is CASSSDRETEAFF. CDR3 bases: TGTGCCAGCAGTTCGGACAGGGAAACTGAAGCTTTCTTT.